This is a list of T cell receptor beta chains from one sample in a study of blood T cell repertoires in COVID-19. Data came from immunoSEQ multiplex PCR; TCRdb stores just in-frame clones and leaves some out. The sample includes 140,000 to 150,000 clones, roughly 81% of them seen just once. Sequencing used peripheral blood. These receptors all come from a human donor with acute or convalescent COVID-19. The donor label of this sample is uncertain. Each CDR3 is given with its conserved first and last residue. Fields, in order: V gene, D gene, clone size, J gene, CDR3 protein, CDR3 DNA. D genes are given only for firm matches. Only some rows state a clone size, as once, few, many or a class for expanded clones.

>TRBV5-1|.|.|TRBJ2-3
CASSLAGETRAMRDTQYF
TGCGCCAGCAGCTTGGCCGGGGAGACAAGGGCTATGCGGGATACGCAGTATTTT
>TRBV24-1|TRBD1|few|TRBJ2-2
CATRSGGAENTGELFF
TGTGCCACCCGTTCAGGGGGCGCAGAAAACACCGGGGAGCTGTTTTTT
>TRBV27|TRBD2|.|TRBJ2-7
CASSLGGGSLEQYF
TGTGCCAGCAGTTTAGGCGGGGGGTCTTTGGAGCAGTACTTC
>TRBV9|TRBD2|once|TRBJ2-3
CASSVGGVPYTDTQYF
TGTGCCAGCAGCGTGGGGGGGGTCCCCTACACAGATACGCAGTATTTT
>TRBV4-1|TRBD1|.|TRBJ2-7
CASSHIPGQRYEQYF
TGCGCCAGCAGCCACATCCCGGGACAGAGGTACGAGCAGTACTTC
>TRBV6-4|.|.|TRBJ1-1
CASSSLTGNYPEAFF
TGTGCCAGCAGTTCCTTGACGGGTAACTACCCTGAAGCTTTCTTT
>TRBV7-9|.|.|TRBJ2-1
CASSLVASSYNEQFF
TGTGCCAGCAGCTTAGTCGCTAGCTCCTACAATGAGCAGTTCTTC
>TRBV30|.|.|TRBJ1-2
CAWSARDYYGYTF
TGTGCCTGGAGTGCCCGGGATTACTATGGCTACACCTTC
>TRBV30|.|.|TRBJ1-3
CAWASTTGYGNTIYF
TGTGCCTGGGCGTCCACAACAGGGTATGGAAACACCATATATTTT
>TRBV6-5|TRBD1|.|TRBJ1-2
CASFSGTGDGYTF
TGTGCCAGCTTCTCCGGGACAGGGGACGGCTACACCTTC
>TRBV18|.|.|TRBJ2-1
CASSPSRDEQFF
TGTGCCAGCTCACCTTCCCGCGATGAGCAGTTCTTC
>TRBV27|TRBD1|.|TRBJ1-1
CASSSASGQTNTEAFF
TGTGCCAGCAGTTCTGCCTCGGGACAGACGAACACTGAAGCTTTCTTT
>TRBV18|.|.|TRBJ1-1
CASSPQEDTEAFF
TGTGCCAGCTCACCACAGGAGGACACTGAAGCTTTCTTT
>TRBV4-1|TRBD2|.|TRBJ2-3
CASSQDRTSGLDTQYF
TGCGCCAGCAGCCAAGATAGGACTAGCGGCCTAGATACGCAGTATTTT
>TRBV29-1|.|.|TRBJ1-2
CSPWTEVGGYTF
TGCAGCCCGTGGACAGAGGTGGGCGGCTACACCTTC
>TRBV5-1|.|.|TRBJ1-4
CASSLGPGGEKLFF
TGCGCCAGCAGCTTGGGGCCAGGTGGCGAAAAACTGTTTTTT
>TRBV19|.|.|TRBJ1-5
CASSIALNQPQHF
TGTGCCAGTAGTATAGCTTTAAATCAGCCCCAGCATTTT
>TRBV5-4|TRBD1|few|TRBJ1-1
CASSLSGTAEAFF
TGTGCCAGCAGCCTATCCGGGACAGCTGAAGCTTTCTTT
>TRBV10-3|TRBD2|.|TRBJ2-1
CAISEAGGPNNEQFF
TGTGCCATCAGTGAAGCGGGGGGGCCGAACAATGAGCAGTTCTTC
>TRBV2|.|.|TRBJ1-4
CASRGQIKGNEKLFF
TGTGCCAGCAGGGGGCAGATTAAAGGGAATGAAAAACTGTTTTTT
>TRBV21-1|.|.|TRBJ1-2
CASSKENPGLGYGYTF
TGTGCCAGCAGCAAAGAAAATCCAGGGTTGGGATATGGCTACACCTTC
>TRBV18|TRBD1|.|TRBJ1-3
CASSPAQGTGNTIYF
TGTGCCAGCTCACCAGCACAGGGGACTGGAAACACCATATATTTT
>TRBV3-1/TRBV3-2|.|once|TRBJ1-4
CASSQGGGAREKLFF
TGTGCCAGCAGCCAAGGGGGAGGGGCGCGTGAAAAACTGTTTTTT
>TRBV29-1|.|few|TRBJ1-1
CSALGQWKTEAFF
TGCAGCGCCCTAGGACAGTGGAAGACTGAAGCTTTCTTT
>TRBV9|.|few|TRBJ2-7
CASSATGVTYEQYF
TGTGCCAGCAGCGCTACAGGTGTTACCTACGAGCAGTACTTC
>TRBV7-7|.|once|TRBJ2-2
CASSLAAPGTGELFF
TGTGCTAGCAGCTTAGCTGCCCCCGGCACCGGGGAGCTGTTTTTT
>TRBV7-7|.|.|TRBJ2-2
CASSAGTGRFGELFF
TGTGCTAGCAGCGCCGGGACGGGGAGGTTCGGGGAGCTGTTTTTT
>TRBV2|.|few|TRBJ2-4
CASSEWDNSNIQYF
TGTGCCAGCAGTGAATGGGACAACTCTAACATTCAGTACTTC
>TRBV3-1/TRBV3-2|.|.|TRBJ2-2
CASSLQVNTGELFF
TGTGCCAGCAGCCTACAGGTGAACACCGGGGAGCTGTTTTTT
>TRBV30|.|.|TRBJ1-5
CAWSVLGSSDQPQHF
TGTGCCTGGAGTGTACTAGGGTCATCGGATCAGCCCCAGCATTTT
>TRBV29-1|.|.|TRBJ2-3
CSVQRTLDTQYF
TGCAGCGTCCAACGGACACTGGATACGCAGTATTTT
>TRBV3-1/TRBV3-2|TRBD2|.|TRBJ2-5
CASSQGTSGQETQYF
TGTGCCAGCAGCCAAGGGACTAGCGGCCAAGAGACCCAGTACTTC
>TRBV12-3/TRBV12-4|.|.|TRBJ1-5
CASSPTNQPQHF
TGTGCCAGCAGTCCCACAAATCAGCCCCAGCATTTT
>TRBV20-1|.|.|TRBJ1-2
CSASRGGQGGYTF
TGCAGTGCTAGTAGGGGGGGGCAGGGGGGCTACACCTTC